Given below is one TCR beta chain in context. Its recognized antigen is unknown. Within one base of it there is no much larger clone, and no base qualities were kept. The CDR3 holds 16 amino acids from the cysteine to the phenylalanine. The entry retains the CDR3 DNA only, 48 bases that are in frame from base 1. Sequences LNHDA (CDR1) and SQIVND (CDR2) are obtained from the germline V gene (reference sequence). The germline V end is reduced by 2 bases and the J end by 3 bases; junction bases left unmatched: 5. The data derive from a study of blood T cell repertoires in COVID-19 (dated by TCRdb to 2020 to 2022). Describing the broader study: The collaborator samples originated in the United States, Italy and Spain and spanned the acute and convalescent phases of COVID-19. The material from the prospective study consisted of cDNA or gDNA derived from T cells, B-cell-depleted T cells, or PBMCs. The repertoires were released in a freely available public database meant as a resource for research on the immune response to SARS-CoV-2. The samples were drawn from the first 160 participants of the ongoing ImmuneRACE study and from 1,254 subjects provided by 6 global collaborators. The dataset comprised deeply sampled blood TCRbeta repertoires from subjects exposed to, actively infected with, or recovered from COVID-19. Nearly every sample came with metadata listing a de-identified subject ID, COVID-19 status, age in years and sex. Where available, HLA class I and class II types were obtained from metadata supplied by the sample provider rather than from assay-based typing. Here is what the overall study found, with its caveats: How much clinical and demographic metadata was included differed by source and by participant, and the metadata was provided uncurated.

The immunoSEQ Assay, a bias-controlled multiplex PCR, was used to amplify TCRbeta CDR3 regions from genomic DNA. The paper's data handling went like this. Nucleated cell counts per sample were estimated from amplification of reference gene primers within the assay. To quantify the absolute abundance of each unique TCRbeta CDR3 rearrangement, sequence reads were collapsed and filtered. For each sample, productive Simpson clonality was calculated as the square root of Simpson's diversity index over productive rearrangements. TCRdb limited this immuneACCESS table to in-frame rearrangements with V and J called. A share of clones is missing; checked studies link under half to unresolved V genes, and the rest is unexplained. V and J calls and clone size follow that table, whereas D and trimming were derived from the DNA. Present in this sample are fewer than 400,000 clones, around 87% of which were seen just once. The ten biggest clones cover 2.5% to 3.5% of the sample.

Each collaborating institution followed its own protocols to collect whole blood in K2EDTA tubes. For TCRbeta analysis, collaborators shipped samples in one of three forms: frozen whole blood, isolated PBMCs, or DNA extracted from either of those sample types. This clonotype originated in a human donor in a cohort sampled during active COVID-19. The chain couples TRBV19 to TRBJ2-1; the central 9 bases match TRBD2. Sequencing input: peripheral blood. The CDR3 region: CASSISGREGYNEQFF. The nucleotides are TGTGCCAGTAGTATATCGGGGCGGGAGGGCTACAATGAGCAGTTCTTC. The variable domain in full, with residues beyond the CDR3 obtained from the reference TRBV19 and TRBJ2-1 genes, is DGGITQSPKYLFRKEGQNVTLSCEQNLNHDAMYWYRQDPGQGLRLIYYSQIVNDFQKGDIAEGYSVSREKKESFPLTVTSAQKNPTAFYLCASSISGREGYNEQFFGPGTRLTVL.